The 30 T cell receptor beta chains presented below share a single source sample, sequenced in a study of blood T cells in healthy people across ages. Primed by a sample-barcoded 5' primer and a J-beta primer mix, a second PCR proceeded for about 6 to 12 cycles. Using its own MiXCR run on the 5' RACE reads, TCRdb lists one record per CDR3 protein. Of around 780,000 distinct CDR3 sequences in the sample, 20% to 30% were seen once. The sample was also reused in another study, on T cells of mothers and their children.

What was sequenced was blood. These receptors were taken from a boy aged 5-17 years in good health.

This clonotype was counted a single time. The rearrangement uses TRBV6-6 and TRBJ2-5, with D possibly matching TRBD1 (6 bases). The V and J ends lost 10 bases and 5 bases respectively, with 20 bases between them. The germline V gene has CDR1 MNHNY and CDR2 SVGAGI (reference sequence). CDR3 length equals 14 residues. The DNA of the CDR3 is TGTGCCACCACTCGATCACAGGGATGGGAGACCCAGTACTTC. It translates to CATTRSQGWETQYF.

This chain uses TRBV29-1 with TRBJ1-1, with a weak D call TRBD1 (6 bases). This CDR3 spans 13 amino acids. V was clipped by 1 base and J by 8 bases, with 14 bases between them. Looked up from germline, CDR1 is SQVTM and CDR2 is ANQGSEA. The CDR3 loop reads CSVEGPTGREAFF. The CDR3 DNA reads TGCAGCGTTGAAGGCCCTACAGGGAGGGAAGCTTTCTTT.

CDR3 residues: CASAEGAGNEQYF. The CDR3 DNA follows: TGTGCCAGCGCCGAGGGGGCTGGAAATGAGCAGTACTTC. This chain links TRBV2 with TRBJ2-5; the match to TRBD1 covers 7 bases. The CDR3 is 13 amino acids. Germline assignment: CDR1 SNHLY and CDR2 FYNNEI. J was trimmed by 11 bases and V by 8 bases; bases with no gene match: 14.

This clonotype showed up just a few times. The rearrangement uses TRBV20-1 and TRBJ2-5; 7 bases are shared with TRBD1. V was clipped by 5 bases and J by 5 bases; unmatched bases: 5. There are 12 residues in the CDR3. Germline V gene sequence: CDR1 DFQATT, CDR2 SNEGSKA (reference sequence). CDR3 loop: CSALGTVETQYF. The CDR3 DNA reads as TGCAGTGCTCTCGGGACAGTGGAGACCCAGTACTTC.

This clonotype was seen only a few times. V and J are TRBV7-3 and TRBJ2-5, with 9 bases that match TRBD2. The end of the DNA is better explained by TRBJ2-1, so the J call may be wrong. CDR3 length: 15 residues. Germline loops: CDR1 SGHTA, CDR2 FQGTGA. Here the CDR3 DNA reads TGTGCCAGCAGCCCCCAGTCAGAAGCGGGGGGTGAGCAGTTCTTC. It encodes CASSPQSEAGGEQFF.

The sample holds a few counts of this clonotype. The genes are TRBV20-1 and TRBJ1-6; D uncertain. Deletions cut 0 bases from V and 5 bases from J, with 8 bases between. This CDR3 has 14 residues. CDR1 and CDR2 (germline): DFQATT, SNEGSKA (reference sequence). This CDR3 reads CSARDQGNNSPLHF. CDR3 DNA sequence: TGCAGTGCTAGAGATCAAGGGAATAATTCACCCCTCCACTTT.

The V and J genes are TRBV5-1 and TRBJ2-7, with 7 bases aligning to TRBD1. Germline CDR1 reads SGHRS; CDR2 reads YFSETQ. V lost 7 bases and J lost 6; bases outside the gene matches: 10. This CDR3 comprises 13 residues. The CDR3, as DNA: TGCGCCAGCCGGGACAGAGGAGGAAGCGAGCAGTACTTC. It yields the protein CASRDRGGSEQYF.

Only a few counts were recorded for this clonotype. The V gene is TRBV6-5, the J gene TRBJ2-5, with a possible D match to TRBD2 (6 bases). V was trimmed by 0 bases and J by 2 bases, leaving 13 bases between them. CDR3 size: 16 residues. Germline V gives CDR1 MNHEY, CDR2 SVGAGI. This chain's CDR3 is CASSYSPAGGQETQYF. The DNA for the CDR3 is TGTGCCAGCAGTTACTCACCCGCCGGGGGACAAGAGACCCAGTACTTC.

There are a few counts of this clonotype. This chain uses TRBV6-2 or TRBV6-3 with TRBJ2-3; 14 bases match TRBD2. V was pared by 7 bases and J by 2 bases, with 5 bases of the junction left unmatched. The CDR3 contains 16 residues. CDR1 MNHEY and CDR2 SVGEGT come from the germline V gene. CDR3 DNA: TGTGCCAGCACCTGGACTAGCGGGGGGATCACAGATACGCAGTATTTT. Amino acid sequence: CASTWTSGGITDTQYF.

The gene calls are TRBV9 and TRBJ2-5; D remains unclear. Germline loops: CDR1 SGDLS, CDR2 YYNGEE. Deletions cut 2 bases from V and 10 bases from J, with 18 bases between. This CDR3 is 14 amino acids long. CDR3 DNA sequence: TGTGCCAGCAGCGTCTTGGACCGCGCAAAGGACCAGTACTTC. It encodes CASSVLDRAKDQYF.

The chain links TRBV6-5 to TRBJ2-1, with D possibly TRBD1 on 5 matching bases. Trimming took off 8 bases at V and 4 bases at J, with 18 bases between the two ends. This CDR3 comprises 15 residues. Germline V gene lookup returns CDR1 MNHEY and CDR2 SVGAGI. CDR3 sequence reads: CASVRNLGPYNEQFF. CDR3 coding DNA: TGTGCCAGCGTGAGGAATCTGGGGCCTTACAATGAGCAGTTCTTC.

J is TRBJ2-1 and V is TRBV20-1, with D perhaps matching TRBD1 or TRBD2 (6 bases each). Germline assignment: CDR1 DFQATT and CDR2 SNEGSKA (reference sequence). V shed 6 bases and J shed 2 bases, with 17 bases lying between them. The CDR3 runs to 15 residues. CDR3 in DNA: TGCAGTGCCCTAGGTTATGGGGGGCCCTACAATGAGCAGTTCTTC. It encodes CSALGYGGPYNEQFF.

CDR3 sequence reads: CASSLSQRGYEQYF. In DNA, the CDR3 is TGCGCCAGCAGCTTGAGTCAGAGGGGCTACGAGCAGTACTTC. The J gene is TRBJ2-7, the V gene TRBV5-1; D is perhaps TRBD1 or TRBD2 (5 bases each). Per germline, CDR1 SGHRS and CDR2 YFSETQ. The CDR3 loop spans 14 amino acids. The germline V and J ends were trimmed by 1 base and 3 bases, with 11 bases remaining between them.

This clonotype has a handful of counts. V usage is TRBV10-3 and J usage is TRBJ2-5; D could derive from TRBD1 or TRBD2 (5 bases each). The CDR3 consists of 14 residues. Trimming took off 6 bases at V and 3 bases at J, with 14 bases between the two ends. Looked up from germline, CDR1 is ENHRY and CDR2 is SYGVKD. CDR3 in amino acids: CAISRDATKETQYF. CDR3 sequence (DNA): TGTGCCATCAGCCGGGACGCCACCAAAGAGACCCAGTACTTC.

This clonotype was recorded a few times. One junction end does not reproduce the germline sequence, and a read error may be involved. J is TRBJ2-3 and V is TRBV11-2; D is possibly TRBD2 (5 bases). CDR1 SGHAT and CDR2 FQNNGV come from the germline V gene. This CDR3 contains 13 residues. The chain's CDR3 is CTSRLIGVHTQYF. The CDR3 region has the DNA TGTACCAGCCGACTCATCGGGGTTCATACGCAGTATTTT.

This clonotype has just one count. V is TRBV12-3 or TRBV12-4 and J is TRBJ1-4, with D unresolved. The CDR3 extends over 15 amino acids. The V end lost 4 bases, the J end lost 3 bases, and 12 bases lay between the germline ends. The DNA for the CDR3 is TGTGCCAGCAGTTCGCGAGTCCTATCTAATGAAAAACTGTTTTTT. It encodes CASSSRVLSNEKLFF.

The CDR3 loop reads CSAGGNAVNIQYF. The CDR3 nucleotides read TGCAGTGCTGGAGGTAATGCGGTAAACATTCAGTACTTC. The chain combines TRBV20-1 with TRBJ2-4, with TRBD2 as a possible D gene (5 bases). The CDR3 spans 13 residues. Germline values: CDR1 DFQATT, CDR2 SNEGSKA (reference sequence). Trimming left V 5 bases short and J 6 bases short, with 14 bases between.

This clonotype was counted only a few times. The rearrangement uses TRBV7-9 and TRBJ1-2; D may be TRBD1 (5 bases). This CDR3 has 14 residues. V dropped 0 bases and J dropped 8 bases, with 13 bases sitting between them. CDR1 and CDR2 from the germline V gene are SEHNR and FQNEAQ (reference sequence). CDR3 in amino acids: CASSLAGASGGYTF. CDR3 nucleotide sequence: TGTGCCAGCAGCTTAGCCGGGGCTTCGGGCGGCTACACCTTC. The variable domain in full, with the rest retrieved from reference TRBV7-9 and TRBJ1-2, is DTGVSQNPRHKITKRGQNVTFRCDPISEHNRLYWYRQTLGQGPEFLTYFQNEAQLEKSRLLSDRFSAERPKGSFSTLEIQRTEQGDSAMYLCASSLAGASGGYTFGSGTRLTVV.

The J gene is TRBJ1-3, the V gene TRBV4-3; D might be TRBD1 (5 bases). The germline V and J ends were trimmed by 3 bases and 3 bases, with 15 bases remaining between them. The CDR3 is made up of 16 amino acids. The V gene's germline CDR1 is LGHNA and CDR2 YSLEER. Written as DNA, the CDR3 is TGCGCCAGCAGCCAGGCTACCGGGACGTTTGGAAACACCATATATTTT. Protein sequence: CASSQATGTFGNTIYF.

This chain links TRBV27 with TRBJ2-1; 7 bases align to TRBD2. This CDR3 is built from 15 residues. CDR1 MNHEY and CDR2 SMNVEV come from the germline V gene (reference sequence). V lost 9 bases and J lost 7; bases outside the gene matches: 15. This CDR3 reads CASRREGWDGNEQFF. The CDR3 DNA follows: TGTGCCAGTCGGAGGGAGGGTTGGGACGGGAATGAGCAGTTCTTC.

CDR3: CASSAGTGHIHGTF. In DNA form, the CDR3 reads TGTGCCAGCAGCGCTGGGACAGGGCATATCCATGGCACCTTC. The genes are TRBV13 and TRBJ1-2; 9 nucleotides agree with TRBD1. CDR1 is PRHDT and CDR2 is FYEKMQ in the germline V gene (reference sequence). This CDR3 contains 14 residues. J was trimmed by 13 bases and V by 5 bases; bases with no gene match: 14.

The CDR3 protein is CASSLVLAGANEQFF. The DNA for the CDR3 is TGCGCCAGCAGCTTGGTCCTAGCGGGAGCTAATGAGCAGTTCTTC. V is TRBV5-1 and J is TRBJ2-5; 10 positions match TRBD2. The closer fit of TRBJ2-1 to the DNA end suggests the J call may be wrong. The CDR3 covers 15 residues. Germline V gene data show CDR1 as SGHRS and CDR2 as YFSETQ.

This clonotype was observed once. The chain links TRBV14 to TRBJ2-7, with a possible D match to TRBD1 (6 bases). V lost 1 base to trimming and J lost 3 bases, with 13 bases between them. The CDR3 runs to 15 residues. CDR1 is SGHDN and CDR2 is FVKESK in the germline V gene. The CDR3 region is CASSQGTGRVYEQYF. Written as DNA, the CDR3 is TGTGCCAGCAGCCAAGGTACAGGGAGAGTCTACGAGCAGTACTTC.

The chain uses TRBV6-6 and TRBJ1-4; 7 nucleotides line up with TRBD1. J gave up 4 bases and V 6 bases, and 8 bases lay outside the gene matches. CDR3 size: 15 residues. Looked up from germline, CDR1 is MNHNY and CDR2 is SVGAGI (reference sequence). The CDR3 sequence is CASSSDRVGNEKLFF. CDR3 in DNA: TGTGCCAGCAGCAGCGACAGGGTTGGTAATGAAAAACTGTTTTTT.

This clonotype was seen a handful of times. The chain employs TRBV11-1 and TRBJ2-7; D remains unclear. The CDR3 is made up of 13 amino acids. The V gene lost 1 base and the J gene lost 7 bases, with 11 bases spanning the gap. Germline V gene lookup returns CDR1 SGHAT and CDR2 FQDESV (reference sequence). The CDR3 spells CASSLDPLREQYF. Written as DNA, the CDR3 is TGTGCCAGCAGCTTAGACCCCTTGCGGGAGCAGTACTTC.

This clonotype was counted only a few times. The CDR3 protein is CASSGISGGSYEQYF. CDR3 DNA sequence: TGCGCCAGCAGCGGTATTAGCGGGGGATCCTACGAGCAGTACTTC. This chain joins TRBV5-1 and TRBJ2-7, with 9 bases lining up with TRBD2. The CDR3 runs 15 residues. V lost 4 bases, J lost 1 base, and 6 bases stayed unmatched. Germline V lookup: CDR1 SGHRS, CDR2 YFSETQ.

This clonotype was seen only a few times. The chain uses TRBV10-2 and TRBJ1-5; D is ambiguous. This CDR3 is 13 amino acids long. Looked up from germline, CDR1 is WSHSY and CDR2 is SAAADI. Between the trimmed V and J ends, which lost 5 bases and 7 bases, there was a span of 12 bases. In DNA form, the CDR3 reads TGCGCCAGCAGTCCGCAAGAACTCCAGCCCCAGCATTTT. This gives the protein CASSPQELQPQHF.

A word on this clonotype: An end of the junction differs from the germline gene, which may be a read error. CDR3 loop: CAISPILDPYEQYF. The CDR3 DNA reads TGCGCCATCAGTCCCATACTGGACCCCTACGAGCAGTACTTC. The rearrangement uses TRBV10-3 and TRBJ2-1, with D unclear. The assigned J gene may be wrong: the sequence end matches TRBJ2-7 better. The CDR3 loop spans 14 amino acids. The germline V gene encodes CDR1 ENHRY and CDR2 SYGVKD.

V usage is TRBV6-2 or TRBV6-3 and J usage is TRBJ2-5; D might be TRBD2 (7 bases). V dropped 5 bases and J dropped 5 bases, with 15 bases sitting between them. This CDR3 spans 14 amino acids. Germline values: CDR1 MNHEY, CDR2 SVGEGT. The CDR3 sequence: CASSAWGGRETQYF. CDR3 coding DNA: TGTGCCAGCAGTGCCTGGGGGGGCAGGGAGACCCAGTACTTC.

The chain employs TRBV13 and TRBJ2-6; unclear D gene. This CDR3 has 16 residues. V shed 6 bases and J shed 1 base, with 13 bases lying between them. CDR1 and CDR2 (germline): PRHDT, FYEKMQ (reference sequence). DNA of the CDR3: TGTGCCAGCAGTCAGAAGATAATGTCTGGGGCCAACGTCCTGACTTTC. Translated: CASSQKIMSGANVLTF.